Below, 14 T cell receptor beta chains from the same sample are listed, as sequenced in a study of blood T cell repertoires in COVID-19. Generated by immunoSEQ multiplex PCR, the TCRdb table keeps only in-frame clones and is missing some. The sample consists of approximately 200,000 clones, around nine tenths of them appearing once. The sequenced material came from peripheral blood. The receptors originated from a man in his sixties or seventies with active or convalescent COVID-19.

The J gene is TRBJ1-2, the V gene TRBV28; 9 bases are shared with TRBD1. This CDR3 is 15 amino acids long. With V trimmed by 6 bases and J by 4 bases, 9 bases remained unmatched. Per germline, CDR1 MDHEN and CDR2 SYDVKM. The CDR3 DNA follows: TGTGCCAGCAGGGAACCGGGACAGGGCCTCTATGGCTACACCTTC. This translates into CASREPGQGLYGYTF.

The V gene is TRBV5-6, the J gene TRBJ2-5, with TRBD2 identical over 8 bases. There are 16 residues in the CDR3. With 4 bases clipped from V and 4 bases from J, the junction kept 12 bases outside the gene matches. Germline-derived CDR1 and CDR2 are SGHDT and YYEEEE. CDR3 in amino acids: CASSPGGGRMAETQYF. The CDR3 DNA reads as TGTGCCAGCAGCCCGGGGGGCGGGAGGATGGCAGAGACCCAGTACTTC. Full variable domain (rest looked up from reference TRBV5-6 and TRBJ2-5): DAGVTQSPTHLIKTRGQQVTLRCSPKSGHDTVSWYQQALGQGPQFIFQYYEEEERQRGNFPDRFSGHQFPNYSSELNVNALLLGDSALYLCASSPGGGRMAETQYFGPGTRLLVL.

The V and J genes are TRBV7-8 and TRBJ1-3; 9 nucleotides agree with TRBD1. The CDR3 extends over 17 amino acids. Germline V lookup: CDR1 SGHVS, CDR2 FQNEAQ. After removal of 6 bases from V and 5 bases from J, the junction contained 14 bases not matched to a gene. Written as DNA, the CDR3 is TGTGCCAGCAGTTCCGACCCAAACAGGGGGCTAAGAAACACCATATATTTT. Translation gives CASSSDPNRGLRNTIYF.

The chain's CDR3 is CASSGVGLAGRYEQYF. In nucleotides, the CDR3 is TGTGCCAGCAGCGGGGTGGGACTAGCGGGGAGATACGAGCAGTACTTC. The genes are TRBV7-9 and TRBJ2-7; 13 bases fit TRBD2. With 5 bases clipped from V and 4 bases from J, the junction kept 8 bases outside the gene matches. CDR1 SEHNR and CDR2 FQNEAQ come from the germline V gene (reference sequence). The CDR3 sequence is 16 residues long.

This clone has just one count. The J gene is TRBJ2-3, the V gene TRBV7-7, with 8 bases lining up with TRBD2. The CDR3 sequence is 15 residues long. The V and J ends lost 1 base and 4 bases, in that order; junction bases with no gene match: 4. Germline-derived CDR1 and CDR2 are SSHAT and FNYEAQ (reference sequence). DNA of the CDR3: TGTGCCAGCAGCTTAGGAGCGGGGGAGGCAGATACGCAGTATTTT. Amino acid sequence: CASSLGAGEADTQYF.

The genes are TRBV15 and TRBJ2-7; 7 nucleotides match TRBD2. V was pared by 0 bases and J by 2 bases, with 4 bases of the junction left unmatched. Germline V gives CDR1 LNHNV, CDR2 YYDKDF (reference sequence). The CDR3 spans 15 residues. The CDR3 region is CATSRDLGLTYEQYF. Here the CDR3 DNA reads TGTGCCACCAGCAGAGATTTGGGACTAACCTACGAGCAGTACTTC. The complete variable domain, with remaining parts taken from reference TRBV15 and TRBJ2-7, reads DAMVIQNPRYQVTQFGKPVTLSCSQTLNHNVMYWYQQKSSQAPKLLFHYYDKDFNNEADTPDNFQSRRPNTSFCFLDIRSPGLGDTAMYLCATSRDLGLTYEQYFGPGTRLTVT.

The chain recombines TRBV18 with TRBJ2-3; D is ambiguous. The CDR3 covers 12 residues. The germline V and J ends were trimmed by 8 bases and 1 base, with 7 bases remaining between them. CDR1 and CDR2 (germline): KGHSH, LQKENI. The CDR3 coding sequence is TGTGCCAGCGCCTCGGGCACAGATACGCAGTATTTT. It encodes CASASGTDTQYF.

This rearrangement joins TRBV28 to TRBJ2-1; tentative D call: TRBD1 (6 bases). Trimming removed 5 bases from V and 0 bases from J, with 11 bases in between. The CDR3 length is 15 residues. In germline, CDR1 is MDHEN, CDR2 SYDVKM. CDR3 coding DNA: TGTGCCAGCAGTCCCGGGACACCCTCCTACAATGAGCAGTTCTTC. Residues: CASSPGTPSYNEQFF.

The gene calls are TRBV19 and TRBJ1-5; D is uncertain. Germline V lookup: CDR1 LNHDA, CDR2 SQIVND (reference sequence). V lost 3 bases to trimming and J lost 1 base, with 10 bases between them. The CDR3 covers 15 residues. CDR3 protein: CASSIKGGSNQPQHF. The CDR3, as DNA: TGTGCCAGTAGTATTAAGGGAGGGAGCAATCAGCCCCAGCATTTT.

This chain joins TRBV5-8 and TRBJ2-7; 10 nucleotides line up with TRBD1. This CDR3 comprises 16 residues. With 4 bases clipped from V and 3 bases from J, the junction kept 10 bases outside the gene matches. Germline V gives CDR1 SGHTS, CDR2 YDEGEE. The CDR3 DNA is TGTGCCAGCAGCAAACCTCGACAGGGGGCGATCTACGAGCAGTACTTC. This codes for CASSKPRQGAIYEQYF.

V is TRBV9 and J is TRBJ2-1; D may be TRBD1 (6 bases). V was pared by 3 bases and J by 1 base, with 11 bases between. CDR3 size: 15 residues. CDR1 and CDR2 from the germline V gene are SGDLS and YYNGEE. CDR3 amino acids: CASSEGGASYNEQFF. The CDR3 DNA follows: TGTGCCAGCAGCGAAGGGGGAGCTTCCTACAATGAGCAGTTCTTC.

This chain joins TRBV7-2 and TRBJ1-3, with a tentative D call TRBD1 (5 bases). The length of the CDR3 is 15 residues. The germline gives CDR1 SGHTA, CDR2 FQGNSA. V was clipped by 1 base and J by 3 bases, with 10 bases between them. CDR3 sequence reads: CASSLVLGGGNTIYF. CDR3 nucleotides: TGTGCCAGCAGCTTAGTTCTGGGGGGTGGAAACACCATATATTTT.

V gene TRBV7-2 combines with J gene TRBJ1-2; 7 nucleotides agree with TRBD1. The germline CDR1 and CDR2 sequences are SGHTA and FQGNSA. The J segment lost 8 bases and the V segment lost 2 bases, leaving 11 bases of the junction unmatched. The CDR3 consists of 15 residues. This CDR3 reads CASSLNPGQSEGYTF. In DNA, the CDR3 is TGTGCCAGCAGCTTAAACCCGGGACAGTCGGAGGGCTACACCTTC. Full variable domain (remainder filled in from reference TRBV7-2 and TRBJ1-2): GAGVSQSPSNKVTEKGKDVELRCDPISGHTALYWYRQSLGQGLEFLIYFQGNSAPDKSGLPSDRFSAERTGGSVSTLTIQRTQQEDSAVYLCASSLNPGQSEGYTFGSGTRLTVV.

The DNA for the CDR3 is TGCAGTGCTTATTGGACAGGGAAGTACACCTTC. This gives the protein CSAYWTGKYTF. The chain employs TRBV20-1 and TRBJ1-2; 8 bases agree with TRBD1. The germline V gene encodes CDR1 DFQATT and CDR2 SNEGSKA (reference sequence). CDR3 length equals 11 residues. The junction had 7 bases not matched to a gene; V was cut back by 5 bases and J by 11 bases.